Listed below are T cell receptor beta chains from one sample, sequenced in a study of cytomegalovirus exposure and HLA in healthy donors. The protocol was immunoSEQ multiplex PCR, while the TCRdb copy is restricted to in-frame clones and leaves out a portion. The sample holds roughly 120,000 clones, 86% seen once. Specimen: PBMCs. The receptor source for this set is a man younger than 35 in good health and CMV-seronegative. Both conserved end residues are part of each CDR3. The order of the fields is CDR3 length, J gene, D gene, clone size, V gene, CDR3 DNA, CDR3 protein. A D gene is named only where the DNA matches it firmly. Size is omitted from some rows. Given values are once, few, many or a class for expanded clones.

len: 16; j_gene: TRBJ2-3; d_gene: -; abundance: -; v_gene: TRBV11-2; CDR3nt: TGTGCCAGCAGCTTAGATCTGGGCGGGAGCACAGATACGCAGTATTTT; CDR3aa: CASSLDLGGSTDTQYF
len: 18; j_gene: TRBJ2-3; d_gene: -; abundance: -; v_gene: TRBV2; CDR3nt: TGTGCCAGCAGTGAACACGCCTTTCTAGCGCTCAGCACAGATACACAGTATTTT; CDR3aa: CASSEHAFLALSTDTQYF
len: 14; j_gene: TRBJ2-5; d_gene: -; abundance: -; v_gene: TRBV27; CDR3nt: TGTGCCAGCAGGGGGTGGGGGCCCCAAGAGACCCAGTACTTC; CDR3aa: CASRGWGPQETQYF
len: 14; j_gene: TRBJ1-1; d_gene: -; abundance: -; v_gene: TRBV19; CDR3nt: TGTGCCAGTAGTATGTTTACAGGGCGGGTTGAAGCTTTCTTT; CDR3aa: CASSMFTGRVEAFF
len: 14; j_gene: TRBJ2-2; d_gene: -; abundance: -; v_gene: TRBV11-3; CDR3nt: TGTGCCAGCAGCGCGGGACAGTTAGACGGGGAGCTGTTTTTT; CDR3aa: CASSAGQLDGELFF
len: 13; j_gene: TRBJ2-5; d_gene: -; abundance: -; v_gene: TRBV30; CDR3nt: TGTGCCTGGAGTCCACAGCTCCAAGAGACCCAGTACTTC; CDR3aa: CAWSPQLQETQYF
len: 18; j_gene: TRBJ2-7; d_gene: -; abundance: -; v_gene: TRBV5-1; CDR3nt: TGCGCCAGCAGACCTACGGATCAGAGGGCCATGAACTCTTACGAGCAGTACTTC; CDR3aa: CASRPTDQRAMNSYEQYF
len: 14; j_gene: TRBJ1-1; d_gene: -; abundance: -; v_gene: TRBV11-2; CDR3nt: TGTGCCAGCAGCTTAGTCCAGGGGAGCACTGAAGCTTTCTTT; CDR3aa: CASSLVQGSTEAFF
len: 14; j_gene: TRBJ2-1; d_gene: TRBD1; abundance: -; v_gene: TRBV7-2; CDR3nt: TGTGCCTGCTCACAGGGGAGCTCCTACAATGAGCAGTTCTTC; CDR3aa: CACSQGSSYNEQFF
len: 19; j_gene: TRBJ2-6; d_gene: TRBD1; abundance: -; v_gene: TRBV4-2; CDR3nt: TGTGCCAGCAGCCAAGATTTTTTCCAGGGGGCATCGGGGGCCAACGTCCTGACTTTC; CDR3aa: CASSQDFFQGASGANVLTF
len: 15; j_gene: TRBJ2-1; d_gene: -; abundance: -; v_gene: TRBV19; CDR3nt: TGTGCCAGTAGTTCGGGGGAGACTAGAAGCGATGAGCAGTTCTTC; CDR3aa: CASSSGETRSDEQFF
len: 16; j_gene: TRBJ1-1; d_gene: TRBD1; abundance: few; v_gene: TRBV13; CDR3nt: TGTGCCAGCAGCTCGCGCACCACACAGGGGGCCACTGAAGCTTTCTTT; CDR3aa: CASSSRTTQGATEAFF
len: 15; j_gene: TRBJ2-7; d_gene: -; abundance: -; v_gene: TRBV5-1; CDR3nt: TGCGCCAGCAGCCTCCAGGCCAACAATGCCTACGAGCAGTACTTC; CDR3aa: CASSLQANNAYEQYF
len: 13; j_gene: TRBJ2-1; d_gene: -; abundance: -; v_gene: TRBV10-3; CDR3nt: TGTGCCATCAGTGAGACAGGATACAATGAGCAGTTCTTC; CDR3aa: CAISETGYNEQFF
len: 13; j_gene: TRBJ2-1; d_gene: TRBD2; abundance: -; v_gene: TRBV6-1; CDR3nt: TGTGCCAGCACAGGGCGGGAGGAGAATGAGCAGTTCTTC; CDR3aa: CASTGREENEQFF
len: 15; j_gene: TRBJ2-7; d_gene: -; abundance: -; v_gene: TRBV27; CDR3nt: TGTGCCAGCAGTTTAGGTCGGGGTTTCACCTACGAGCAGTACTTC; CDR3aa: CASSLGRGFTYEQYF